A single sample is the source of the 9 T cell receptor beta chains below, sequenced in a study of shared clonotypes between healthy human individuals. The naive CD8 fraction comprised CD45RO-negative cells positively selected for CCR7 and excluded terminally differentiated effector memory CD45RA+ cells. This table comes from immunoSEQ multiplex PCR, and its TCRdb copy is limited to in-frame clones, with some not included. The table lists 2 million to 2.5 million clones, 90% to 95% of them singletons. The sample consisted of naive CD8+ T cells from PBMCs. These receptors all stem from a man aged 18 to 35 in good health. Some clones in this sample may be carry-over from other donors' samples.

The chain is built from TRBV19 and TRBJ2-3; D ambiguous. CDR1 is LNHDA and CDR2 is SQIVND in the germline V gene (reference sequence). This CDR3 has 11 residues. The CDR3 reads CATLFGNTQYF. In DNA, the CDR3 is TGTGCGACCCTTTTTGGGAATACGCAGTATTTT.

The CDR3 sequence: CASTPGTSGHNEQFF. The CDR3 DNA is TGTGCCAGCACCCCGGGGACTAGCGGACACAATGAGCAGTTCTTC. J is TRBJ2-1 and V is TRBV7-9, with TRBD2 matching 11 bases. CDR1 SEHNR and CDR2 FQNEAQ come from the germline V gene (reference sequence). This CDR3 is built from 15 residues. V gave up 7 bases and J gave up 5 bases; unmatched junction bases: 7.

In the case of this clone: This sample also contains other DNA sequences that code for the same CDR3. The V call is TRBV7-9, the J call TRBJ2-5; no reliable D call. Trimming left V 2 bases short and J 1 base short, with 5 bases between. The CDR3 has 13 amino acids. Germline CDR1 SEHNR, CDR2 FQNEAQ (reference sequence). The CDR3 DNA follows: TGTGCCAGCAGCTTACCAGTCCAAGAGACCCAGTACTTC. Protein sequence: CASSLPVQETQYF. Full variable domain (remainder filled in from reference TRBV7-9 and TRBJ2-5): DTGVSQNPRHKITKRGQNVTFRCDPISEHNRLYWYRQTLGQGPEFLTYFQNEAQLEKSRLLSDRFSAERPKGSFSTLEIQRTEQGDSAMYLCASSLPVQETQYFGPGTRLLVL.

CDR3 residues: CASRSSSGTRRYNEQFF. CDR3 bases: TGTGCCAGCCGCTCCAGCTCCGGTACTAGACGGTACAATGAGCAGTTCTTC. The chain carries TRBV27 and TRBJ2-1; tentative D call: TRBD2 (5 bases). Germline CDR1 reads MNHEY; CDR2 reads SMNVEV (reference sequence). This CDR3 is built from 17 residues. V lost 8 bases and J lost 4, with 24 bases in between.

To note about this clone: Other DNA sequences in the sample encode the same CDR3. The chain uses TRBV7-9 and TRBJ1-2; the D gene is possibly TRBD1 (5 bases). The length of the CDR3 is 13 residues. The germline V gene encodes CDR1 SEHNR and CDR2 FQNEAQ (reference sequence). Trimming took off 0 bases at V and 5 bases at J, with 7 bases between the two ends. The CDR3 here is CASSLAGGYGYTF. Here the CDR3 DNA reads TGTGCCAGCAGCTTAGCCGGGGGGTATGGCTACACCTTC. Based on the CDR3 plus reference TRBV7-9 and TRBJ1-2, the full variable domain is DTGVSQNPRHKITKRGQNVTFRCDPISEHNRLYWYRQTLGQGPEFLTYFQNEAQLEKSRLLSDRFSAERPKGSFSTLEIQRTEQGDSAMYLCASSLAGGYGYTFGSGTRLTVV.

About this clone itself: The identical CDR3 is also encoded by other nucleotide sequences in the sample. The rearrangement links TRBV27 to TRBJ2-7; the D gene is possibly TRBD1 (6 bases). V was clipped by 6 bases and J by 3 bases, with 12 bases between them. Germline CDR1 is MNHEY and CDR2 is SMNVEV (reference sequence). The CDR3 contains 13 residues. CDR3 in DNA: TGTGCCAGCAGCATCCGGGACAACTACGAGCAGTACTTC. This sequence encodes CASSIRDNYEQYF.

The V and J genes are TRBV7-8 and TRBJ2-7, with no clear D. This CDR3 region has 13 residues. The V gene lost 6 bases and the J gene lost 7 bases, with 16 bases spanning the gap. The germline V gene has CDR1 SGHVS and CDR2 FQNEAQ. The CDR3 sequence is CASRVVGLGEQYF. The CDR3 coding sequence is TGTGCCAGCAGGGTAGTAGGATTGGGTGAGCAGTACTTC.

About this clone itself: This same CDR3 is encoded by further DNA sequences in the sample. V gene TRBV13 combines with J gene TRBJ2-7, with no clear D. The V end lost 4 bases, the J end lost 3 bases, and 10 bases lay between the germline ends. Germline V gene lookup returns CDR1 PRHDT and CDR2 FYEKMQ (reference sequence). The CDR3 is 13 amino acids. The CDR3, as DNA: TGTGCCAGCAGCTCCGCGCGGAGCTACGAGCAGTACTTC. It codes for CASSSARSYEQYF.

This chain connects TRBV2 to TRBJ2-7; D is perhaps TRBD2 (5 bases). The CDR3 has 13 amino acids. Germline V lookup: CDR1 SNHLY, CDR2 FYNNEI. The V gene lost 3 bases and the J gene lost 1 base, with 7 bases spanning the gap. The DNA for the CDR3 is TGTGCCAGCAGTGAGAGGGCTTCCTACGAGCAGTACTTC. Amino acid sequence: CASSERASYEQYF.